The next 7 T cell receptor beta chains were all read from a single sample in a study of blood T cells in healthy people across ages. Primers used in a second PCR of roughly 7 to 11 cycles were a sample-barcoded 5' primer and a J-beta primer mix. TCRdb reanalysed the 5' RACE reads using MiXCR and keeps one entry per CDR3 protein. This sample has 1 million or so distinct CDR3 sequences; more than 40% occur once, and the top ten carry 15% to 20%. Input material: blood. The origin of the receptors is a woman aged 55-69 years in good health.

This chain uses TRBV7-3 with TRBJ2-5; D gene unclear. V gave up 0 bases and J gave up 5 bases, with 19 bases separating them. CDR3 length: 17 amino acids. Germline V gives CDR1 SGHTA, CDR2 FQGTGA. CDR3 DNA sequence: TGTGCCAGCAGCTTAACTGGGATGGATACCCCCATGGAGACCCAGTACTTC. It translates to CASSLTGMDTPMETQYF.

This clonotype has only a few counts. The chain links TRBV28 to TRBJ1-5; TRBD1 might be the D (6 bases). The V gene lost 3 bases and the J gene lost 3 bases, with 12 bases spanning the gap. Germline assignment: CDR1 MDHEN and CDR2 SYDVKM. This CDR3 contains 15 residues. CDR3 nucleotides: TGTGCCAGCAGTTTTTCCGGGGGCCACAATCAGCCCCAGCATTTT. It codes for CASSFSGGHNQPQHF.

The chain has TRBV6-5 and TRBJ2-7; D possibly uses TRBD1 or TRBD2 (5 bases each). Germline CDR1 and CDR2: MNHEY and SVGAGI. The length of the CDR3 is 14 residues. Trimming left V 6 bases short and J 3 bases short, with 15 bases between. The CDR3 DNA is TGTGCCAGCAGCTCCCGGGACGGAGACTACGAGCAGTACTTC. It translates to CASSSRDGDYEQYF.

The sample holds a few counts of this clonotype. The chain is built from TRBV18 and TRBJ2-7; 9 nucleotides line up with TRBD1. The CDR3 spans 17 residues. Per germline, CDR1 KGHSH and CDR2 LQKENI. Trimming took 0 bases from V and 5 from J; bases not matched to a gene: 11. CDR3 amino acids: CASSPPIPGQGSNEQYF. The CDR3, as DNA: TGTGCCAGCTCACCACCAATCCCGGGACAGGGATCGAACGAGCAGTACTTC.

This clonotype was seen more than once but under ten times. CDR3 residues: CASSYEAGRLDTQYF. Here the CDR3 DNA reads TGTGCCAGCAGTTACGAGGCGGGCCGCCTAGATACGCAGTATTTT. The chain has TRBV6-5 and TRBJ2-3; D may be TRBD2 (5 bases). Trimming cost V 2 bases and J 5 bases, with 14 bases left between them. Per germline, CDR1 MNHEY and CDR2 SVGAGI. The CDR3 totals 15 residues.

The CDR3 DNA sequence: TGTGCCAGCAGCTGGGGACAGGGAGGATATGGCTACACCTTC. The encoded protein is CASSWGQGGYGYTF. This chain joins TRBV27 and TRBJ1-2, with TRBD1 matching over 9 bases. Trimming at V came to 6 bases and at J to 5 bases, leaving 7 bases not matched to a gene. Germline CDR1 reads MNHEY; CDR2 reads SMNVEV (reference sequence). The CDR3 has 14 amino acids.

There are a few counts of this clonotype. The chain recombines TRBV27 with TRBJ2-7; 7 nucleotides match TRBD1. J gave up 8 bases and V 3 bases, and 13 bases lay outside the gene matches. CDR1 and CDR2 (germline): MNHEY, SMNVEV (reference sequence). There are 15 residues in the CDR3. The CDR3 is CASSLKWDSRRQQYF. DNA of the CDR3: TGTGCCAGCAGTTTGAAATGGGACAGCCGCAGACAGCAGTACTTC.